This T cell receptor (beta chain) was obtained from a study of blood T cell repertoires in COVID-19. Study-wide background: COVID-19 samples from acute and convalescent phases originated in the United States, Italy and Spain.

The CDR3 spans 14 residues. Per the germline V gene, CDR1 is MNHNS and CDR2 is SASEGT. V was clipped by 0 bases and J by 5 bases, with 7 bases between them. Profiled with immunoSEQ multiplex PCR; TCRdb holds only in-frame clones, not every one. In the table there are approximately 220,000 clones, roughly 80% of which are singletons. The sequenced material came from peripheral blood. V and J are TRBV6-1 and TRBJ2-2, with D possibly matching TRBD1 (5 bases). The source of this sequence is a woman older than 75 with acute or convalescent COVID-19. CDR3 amino acids: CASSEARGTGELFF. The DNA of the CDR3 is TGTGCCAGCAGTGAAGCTAGGGGAACCGGGGAGCTGTTTTTT.